This T cell receptor beta chain was documented in a study of shared clonotypes between healthy human individuals. Across the whole study: Plates per donor: three CD4 naive, three CD4 memory, two CD8 naive, one CD8 memory.

The CDR3 has 16 amino acids. Genomic DNA (from each subset) was split evenly across several immunoSEQ plates. TCRdb keeps only in-frame clones here, not all; method: immunoSEQ multiplex PCR. The sample contains some 1.4 million clones, around 95% of which appear only once. The J gene is TRBJ2-5, the V gene TRBV21-1; no check of the table's D call, TRBD1, against the DNA was made. TRBV21-1 is recorded as a pseudogene. Sequences were obtained from naive CD4+ T cells sorted from blood. Subset given: CD45RA+ positively selected. This receptor was taken from a man between 25 and 39 years old in good health. CDR3 bases: TGTGCCAGCTCCAGAGGGGGACAGGGGGTAGAAGAGACCCAGTACTTC. It specifies CASSRGGQGVEETQYF.